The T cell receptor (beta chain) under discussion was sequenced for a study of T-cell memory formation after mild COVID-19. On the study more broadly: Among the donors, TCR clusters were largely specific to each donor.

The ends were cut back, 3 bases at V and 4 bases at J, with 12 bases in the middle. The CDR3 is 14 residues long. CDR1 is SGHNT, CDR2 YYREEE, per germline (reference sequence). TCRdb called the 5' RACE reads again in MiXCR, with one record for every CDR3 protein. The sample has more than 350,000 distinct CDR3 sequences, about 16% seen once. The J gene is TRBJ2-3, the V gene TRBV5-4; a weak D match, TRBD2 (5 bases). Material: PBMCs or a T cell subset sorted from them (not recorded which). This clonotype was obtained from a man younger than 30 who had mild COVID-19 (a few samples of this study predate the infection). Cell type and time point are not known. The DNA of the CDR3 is TGTGCCAGCAGCTCCGGAGGATCACCAGATACGCAGTATTTT. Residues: CASSSGGSPDTQYF.